Sequencing of this TCR beta chain was carried out in a study of blood T cell repertoires in COVID-19. Sequenced by immunoSEQ multiplex PCR; TCRdb stores in-frame clones only, minus some. The table has 40,000 to 60,000 clones, about 88% seen once; the top ten hold less than 4.5%. The germline V gene encodes CDR1 SGHNT and CDR2 YYREEE (reference sequence). This CDR3 contains 18 residues. The V gene end was trimmed by 4 bases and the J gene end by 3 bases; junction bases not matched to a gene: 8. The V gene is TRBV5-4, the J gene TRBJ2-1; 15 bases agree with TRBD2. The receptor's source is a man over 45 with active COVID-19. The sequencing input was peripheral blood. The CDR3 is CASSALGTSGRNYNEQFF. The CDR3 DNA reads TGTGCCAGCAGCGCGCTGGGGACTAGCGGGAGGAACTACAATGAGCAGTTCTTC. The complete variable domain, with remaining parts taken from reference TRBV5-4 and TRBJ2-1, reads ETGVTQSPTHLIKTRGQQVTLRCSSQSGHNTVSWYQQALGQGPQFIFQYYREEENGRGNFPPRFSGLQFPNYSSELNVNALELDDSALYLCASSALGTSGRNYNEQFFGPGTRLTVL.